A selection of T cell receptor beta chains follows, all from one sample in a study of blood T cells in healthy people across ages. TCRdb processed the 5' RACE reads anew with MiXCR; each CDR3 protein has one entry. The sample gives around 780,000 distinct CDR3 sequences, under 30% of which show up once; 2.5% to 3.5% is in the top ten. The same data also contributed to another study, on T cells of mothers and their children.

Sequencing was performed on blood. All receptors derive from a boy aged 5-17 years in good health. Each CDR3 is given with its conserved first and last residue. Each record gives: V gene, clone size, J gene, CDR3 protein. Not all rows give a size; the values are once, few, many and, for expanded clones, a class.

V gene: TRBV5-1
clone size: once
J gene: TRBJ2-7
CDR3 protein: CASSATGQAYEQYF

V gene: TRBV6-2/TRBV6-3
clone size: -
J gene: TRBJ2-1
CDR3 protein: CASSPSPHRGAYNEQFF

V gene: TRBV18
clone size: -
J gene: TRBJ2-3
CDR3 protein: CASSPLQADTQYF

V gene: TRBV10-3
clone size: -
J gene: TRBJ2-1
CDR3 protein: CAISRGAGNEQFF

V gene: TRBV5-1
clone size: few
J gene: TRBJ2-1
CDR3 protein: CASSLSGGGAYNEQFF

V gene: TRBV2
clone size: -
J gene: -
CDR3 protein: CASILRGTGSNEQFF

V gene: TRBV10-3
clone size: -
J gene: TRBJ2-7
CDR3 protein: CATRDRLAVYEQYF

V gene: TRBV28
clone size: -
J gene: TRBJ2-1
CDR3 protein: CASRPGSGNYNEQFF

V gene: TRBV5-1
clone size: few
J gene: TRBJ2-5
CDR3 protein: CASSLDRPEAETQYF

V gene: TRBV24-1
clone size: few
J gene: TRBJ2-3
CDR3 protein: CATSGPGQGKYF

V gene: TRBV9
clone size: -
J gene: TRBJ2-6
CDR3 protein: CASSVEGHTSGANVLTF

V gene: TRBV6-2/TRBV6-3
clone size: -
J gene: -
CDR3 protein: CASSTESVDEQYF

V gene: TRBV25-1
clone size: -
J gene: TRBJ1-4
CDR3 protein: CASSDNFAGTNEKLFF

V gene: TRBV14
clone size: -
J gene: TRBJ2-1
CDR3 protein: CASSQARRTGYNEQFF

V gene: TRBV7-9
clone size: -
J gene: TRBJ1-2
CDR3 protein: CASSLWDRGGYTF

V gene: TRBV29-1
clone size: -
J gene: TRBJ2-3
CDR3 protein: CSADSTDTQYF

V gene: TRBV12-3/TRBV12-4
clone size: few
J gene: TRBJ2-7
CDR3 protein: CASSFNFGGDEQYF

V gene: TRBV6-1
clone size: few
J gene: TRBJ1-4
CDR3 protein: CASRTTSTNEKLFF

V gene: TRBV30
clone size: few
J gene: -
CDR3 protein: CACSPGAGNEQFF

V gene: TRBV28
clone size: -
J gene: TRBJ1-5
CDR3 protein: CASSKDRAFNQPQHF